These 31 T cell receptor beta chains came from one sample sequenced in a study of Graves' ophthalmopathy and Graves' hyperthyroidism. The authors amplified TCR beta CDR3 regions from RNA transcripts. First-round RT-PCR used HTBI primers; second-round multiplex PCR followed. TCRdb reprocessed the multiplex PCR reads via MiXCR and lists one record per CDR3 protein. The sample yields about 480,000 distinct CDR3 sequences, approximately 15% seen once. Sequencing was done on a sample of blood. The receptors stem from a woman in her 30s with Graves' ophthalmopathy.

Regarding this clonotype: A much larger clone sits a single nucleotide away, making a read error possible. This rearrangement joins TRBV6-1 to TRBJ2-6; 7 nucleotides line up with TRBD1. The CDR3 spans 14 residues. Per germline, CDR1 MNHNS and CDR2 SASEGT. The CDR3 protein is CSSMTGTGANVLTF. CDR3 in DNA: TGTTCCAGCATGACAGGGACTGGGGCCAACGTCCTGACTTTC.

The sample holds many counts of this clonotype. The CDR3: CASRLENTGELFF. CDR3 DNA: TGCGCCAGCAGATTAGAGAACACCGGGGAGCTGTTTTTT. The chain carries TRBV5-1 and TRBJ2-2; D is uncertain. With 5 bases removed from V and 1 base from J, the gap between germline ends came to 6 bases. The length of the CDR3 is 13 residues. Per germline, CDR1 SGHRS and CDR2 YFSETQ. Supplemented by reference TRBV5-1 and TRBJ2-2, the full variable domain reads KAGVTQTPRYLIKTRGQQVTLSCSPISGHRSVSWYQQTPGQGLQFLFEYFSETQRNKGNFPGRFSGRQFSNSRSEMNVSTLELGDSALYLCASRLENTGELFFGEGSRLTVL.

This clonotype turned up a few times. The V and J genes are TRBV6-2 or TRBV6-3 and TRBJ1-1; D is possibly TRBD1 (5 bases). From germline, CDR1 is MNHEY and CDR2 SVGEGT. The CDR3 is 14 residues long. V shed 2 bases and J shed 7 bases, with 14 bases lying between them. Here the CDR3 DNA reads TGTGCCAGCAGTTACAATAGGGGTCTCAGTGAAGCTTTCTTT. It translates to CASSYNRGLSEAFF.

The table lists this clonotype with many counts. This chain uses TRBV5-1 with TRBJ2-4; D is unclear. V dropped 0 bases and J dropped 8 bases, with 18 bases sitting between them. Germline loops: CDR1 SGHRS, CDR2 YFSETQ. The CDR3 spans 16 residues. CDR3 residues: CASSLAQAPSEDIQYF. CDR3 nucleotides: TGCGCCAGCAGCTTGGCTCAGGCACCCTCCGAAGACATTCAGTACTTC.

This clonotype was recorded at least ten times. The chain uses TRBV20-1 and TRBJ2-5, with 9 bases lining up with TRBD2. Per germline, CDR1 DFQATT and CDR2 SNEGSKA (reference sequence). Trimming at V came to 4 bases and at J to 3 bases, leaving 6 bases not matched to a gene. CDR3 size: 14 residues. CDR3 nucleotides: TGCAGTGCTATAGCGGGGGCGTTTGAAGAGACCCAGTACTTC. This gives the protein CSAIAGAFEETQYF.

This clonotype was counted ten times or more. The chain joins TRBV6-5 to TRBJ1-2, with a tentative D call TRBD1 (5 bases). Per germline, CDR1 MNHEY and CDR2 SVGAGI. The CDR3 is 12 residues long. The V and J ends lost 5 bases and 4 bases respectively, with 8 bases between them. The CDR3 nucleotides read TGTGCCAGCAGTCGGGACTTCTATGGCTACACCTTC. Translation gives CASSRDFYGYTF.

In regard to this clonotype: A clone one base away is much larger, so this may be a read error. The chain joins TRBV6-1 to TRBJ2-4, with 8 bases fitting TRBD1. The CDR3 sequence is 12 residues long. Germline V gene data show CDR1 as MNHNS and CDR2 as SASEGT. V dropped 6 bases and J dropped 6; count of bases not matched to a gene: 1. CDR3 coding DNA: TGTGCCAGCAGGGGACAGGCAAACATTCAGTACTTC. Translation gives CASRGQANIQYF.

J is TRBJ1-2 and V is TRBV18; tentative D call: TRBD1 (5 bases). Germline CDR1 reads KGHSH; CDR2 reads LQKENI. V gave up 5 bases and J gave up 4 bases, with 11 bases separating them. This CDR3 has 13 residues. DNA of the CDR3: TGTGCCAGCTCAAAGACAGTAAGCTATGGCTACACCTTC. Residues: CASSKTVSYGYTF. Drawing the rest from reference TRBV18 and TRBJ1-2, the complete variable domain is NAGVMQNPRHLVRRRGQEARLRCSPMKGHSHVYWYRQLPEEGLKFMVYLQKENIIDESGMPKERFSAEFPKEGPSILRIQQVVRGDSAAYFCASSKTVSYGYTFGSGTRLTVV.

The chain recombines TRBV28 with TRBJ1-2, with 8 nucleotides matching TRBD1. The CDR3 has 16 residues. Germline V gene sequence: CDR1 MDHEN, CDR2 SYDVKM. J lost 2 bases, V lost 1 base, and 6 bases had no gene match. The CDR3 reads CASSLSRTGRNYGYTF. The CDR3, as DNA: TGTGCCAGCAGTTTATCCCGGACAGGGAGGAACTATGGCTACACCTTC.

This clonotype came up a few times. The J gene is TRBJ2-7, the V gene TRBV24-1; 8 bases are a match to TRBD1. Germline CDR1 and CDR2: KGHDR and SFDVKD. This CDR3 comprises 15 residues. Trimming removed 3 bases from V and 2 bases from J; junction bases left unmatched: 5. CDR3 loop: CATSDNQGAPYEQYF. The CDR3 DNA sequence: TGTGCCACCAGTGATAACCAGGGGGCCCCCTACGAGCAGTACTTC.

This clonotype was observed a single time. Without the conserved terminal phenylalanine or tryptophan, this CDR3 likely stems from a read error. Because the CDR3's place on the DNA is in doubt, the DNA is left out and the CDR3 is given as listed by TCRdb. The chain joins TRBV28 to TRBJ2-7; the table's D call, TRBD1, was not checked against the DNA. Germline V CDR1 and CDR2: MDHEN, SYDVKM. With termini counted, the CDR3 has 9 amino acids. CDR3 protein: CASSLGGFS.

This clonotype was detected many times. The rearrangement uses TRBV11-2 and TRBJ2-7, with 10 bases lining up with TRBD1. CDR1 is SGHAT, CDR2 FQNNGV, per germline. Losses at the gene ends were 5 bases for V and 8 bases for J; bases not matched to a gene: 9. The CDR3 spans 14 residues. CDR3 loop: CASSLPGQGRKQYF. In DNA, the CDR3 is TGTGCCAGCAGCCTCCCGGGACAGGGGAGAAAGCAGTACTTC.

This clonotype has ten or more counts. V and J are TRBV15 and TRBJ2-5, with 8 bases that match TRBD2. CDR1 is LNHNV and CDR2 is YYDKDF in the germline V gene (reference sequence). Losses at the gene ends were 0 bases for V and 9 bases for J; bases not matched to a gene: 12. This CDR3 has 16 amino acids. CDR3 sequence: CATSREGGGPSGAQYF. The CDR3 nucleotides read TGTGCCACCAGCAGAGAGGGCGGGGGGCCATCCGGAGCCCAGTACTTC.

The V and J genes are TRBV4-1 and TRBJ2-2, with 7 nucleotides matching TRBD2. V trimming: 4 bases; J trimming: 5 bases; junction bases outside the gene matches: 13. The CDR3 is made up of 17 amino acids. Germline values: CDR1 MGHRA, CDR2 YSYEKL. The CDR3 nucleotides read TGCGCCAGCAGCCTACGGGGTGGCGGGAGCAAAACCGGGGAGCTGTTTTTT. It codes for CASSLRGGGSKTGELFF.

This clonotype was counted ten times or more. V gene TRBV28 combines with J gene TRBJ1-2, with 8 bases identical to TRBD1. Germline loops: CDR1 MDHEN, CDR2 SYDVKM. The V segment lost 6 bases and the J segment 5 bases; nucleotides outside the gene matches: 8. The CDR3 has 14 residues. CDR3 residues: CASSYGQGFYGYTF. CDR3 nucleotide sequence: TGTGCCAGCAGCTATGGACAGGGTTTTTATGGCTACACCTTC.

J is TRBJ2-7 and V is TRBV15; D assignment may be TRBD1 or TRBD2 (5 bases each). Per germline, CDR1 LNHNV and CDR2 YYDKDF (reference sequence). This CDR3 has 14 amino acids. V dropped 4 bases and J dropped 3 bases, with 13 bases sitting between them. DNA of the CDR3: TGTGCCACCAGCACTCCAGGGACGGTCTACGAGCAGTACTTC. Residues: CATSTPGTVYEQYF.

This clonotype was recorded at least ten times. This chain uses TRBV7-9 with TRBJ1-1; D uncertain. The CDR3 has 15 residues. Per germline, CDR1 SEHNR and CDR2 FQNEAQ (reference sequence). V gave up 0 bases and J gave up 5 bases, with 13 bases separating them. CDR3 in amino acids: CASSLASAGWTEAFF. The CDR3 DNA is TGTGCCAGCAGCTTAGCGTCCGCAGGATGGACTGAAGCTTTCTTT.

Ten or more counts support this clonotype. The gene calls are TRBV7-8 and TRBJ1-1, with a tentative D call TRBD1 (6 bases). The germline V gene encodes CDR1 SGHVS and CDR2 FQNEAQ. The CDR3 length is 15 residues. The V and J ends lost 1 base and 6 bases respectively, with 15 bases between them. The CDR3 region has the DNA TGTGCCAGCAGCTTAGGGGGGGGCTCTGCGGCTGAAGCTTTCTTT. Translated, it gives CASSLGGGSAAEAFF.

This clonotype was seen many times. This chain joins TRBV15 and TRBJ1-2, with D uncertain. Trimming left V 0 bases short and J 4 bases short, with 9 bases between. The germline V gene encodes CDR1 LNHNV and CDR2 YYDKDF (reference sequence). The CDR3 is 14 amino acids. The CDR3 nucleotides are TGTGCCACCAGCAGAGATCCAGGATTCTATGGCTACACCTTC. The encoded protein is CATSRDPGFYGYTF.

This clonotype was detected many times. CDR3 loop: CASSLVLAGGYEQYF. The CDR3 nucleotides read TGTGCCAGCAGTTTGGTGCTTGCGGGAGGCTACGAGCAGTACTTC. The chain links TRBV27 to TRBJ2-7, with TRBD2 matching over 8 bases. From germline, CDR1 is MNHEY and CDR2 SMNVEV (reference sequence). The CDR3 spans 15 residues. V lost 3 bases, J lost 3 bases, and 7 bases stayed unmatched.

There are many counts of this clonotype. J is TRBJ1-6 and V is TRBV20-1; 7 bases are shared with TRBD1. The CDR3 has 15 residues. J gave up 0 bases and V 3 bases, and 2 bases lay outside the gene matches. Germline-derived CDR1 and CDR2 are DFQATT and SNEGSKA (reference sequence). CDR3 residues: CSARGQRSYNSPLHF. CDR3 sequence (DNA): TGCAGTGCTAGGGGACAGCGCTCCTATAATTCACCCCTCCACTTT.

This clonotype was seen repeatedly, ten times or more. The chain combines TRBV6-5 with TRBJ1-1; D unresolved. The germline V gene has CDR1 MNHEY and CDR2 SVGAGI. This CDR3 contains 14 residues. V lost 5 bases to trimming and J lost 3 bases, with 13 bases between them. DNA of the CDR3: TGTGCCAGCAGTCGGTTGGGAGTAGACACTGAAGCTTTCTTT. This sequence encodes CASSRLGVDTEAFF.

This clonotype occurred many times. In this CDR3 the conserved last residue, phenylalanine or tryptophan, is missing, so a read error is likely. The DNA is left out, because the CDR3 cannot be placed on it with certainty; the CDR3 is given as TCRdb lists it. The chain joins TRBV12-3 or TRBV12-4 to TRBJ2-5; the table names TRBD2, a call not compared with the DNA. The CDR3 length is 12 residues, termini included. The CDR3 sequence: CASSLGSGEANV.

This clonotype occurred many times. The chain couples TRBV5-1 to TRBJ2-2; D unresolved. The germline V gene has CDR1 SGHRS and CDR2 YFSETQ. Trimming took 1 base from V and 6 from J, leaving 10 bases between them. CDR3 size: 14 residues. The CDR3 here is CASSLWLIAGELFF. The DNA for the CDR3 is TGCGCCAGCAGCTTGTGGCTAATTGCCGGGGAGCTGTTTTTT.

At least ten counts were recorded for this clonotype. The chain links TRBV2 to TRBJ2-5; tentatively, D is TRBD1 or TRBD2 (6 bases each). Germline V gene lookup returns CDR1 SNHLY and CDR2 FYNNEI. Trimming shortened V by 0 bases and J by 5 bases, and 19 bases separated the two germline ends. The CDR3 spans 17 residues. The CDR3 nucleotides are TGTGCCAGCAGTGAAGCGCTTGTGCGGGAAGGGGGGGAGACCCAGTACTTC. Translation: CASSEALVREGGETQYF.

The table lists this clonotype with many counts. CDR3 protein: CAISVAGTNTEAFF. Written as DNA, the CDR3 is TGTGCCATCAGTGTGGCGGGGACCAACACTGAAGCTTTCTTT. This chain uses TRBV10-3 with TRBJ1-1; TRBD1 might be the D (5 bases). V lost 4 bases and J lost 2, with 11 bases in between. The CDR3 is 14 residues long. CDR1 and CDR2 (germline): ENHRY, SYGVKD.

The table lists this clonotype with many counts. V and J are TRBV20-1 and TRBJ2-7; the D call may be TRBD1 or TRBD2 (5 bases each). Looked up from germline, CDR1 is DFQATT and CDR2 is SNEGSKA (reference sequence). Between the trimmed V and J ends, which lost 1 base and 3 bases, there was a span of 13 bases. The CDR3 is 14 residues long. Here the CDR3 DNA reads TGCAGTGCTAGAGGGGGGATTAATGACTACGAGCAGTACTTC. It is translated as CSARGGINDYEQYF.

The chain employs TRBV6-2 or TRBV6-3 and TRBJ1-2; a weak D match, TRBD1 (6 bases). The CDR3 totals 17 residues. Trimming cost V 2 bases and J 1 base, with 17 bases left between them. The germline CDR1 and CDR2 sequences are MNHEY and SVGEGT. The CDR3 loop reads CASSYGTWVQGNYGYTF. The CDR3 DNA is TGTGCCAGCAGTTACGGGACATGGGTACAGGGTAACTATGGCTACACCTTC.

This clonotype was found many times. The CDR3 DNA reads TGTGCCAGCAGTGAAATAAGGGATGGAGGCTACACCTTC. This encodes CASSEIRDGGYTF. The J gene is TRBJ1-2, the V gene TRBV6-1; no reliable D call. Trimming took 2 bases from V and 8 from J, leaving 12 bases between them. The CDR3 has 13 amino acids. Germline values: CDR1 MNHNS, CDR2 SASEGT.

This clonotype was seen at least ten times. The chain combines TRBV12-3 or TRBV12-4 with TRBJ1-1, with 9 bases lining up with TRBD1. The CDR3 totals 14 residues. V dropped 8 bases and J dropped 2; count of bases not matched to a gene: 6. The CDR3 DNA reads as TGTGCCAGCTCTAAGGACAGGGGAAACACTGAAGCTTTCTTT. It codes for CASSKDRGNTEAFF.

In its sample, this clonotype was seen a few times. A much larger clone differs from this one at a single base, so this may be a read error. Because the CDR3 is missing its conserved closing phenylalanine or tryptophan, this is likely a read error. The V gene is TRBV6-1, the J gene TRBJ1-1; 9 bases fit TRBD1. Looked up from germline, CDR1 is MNHNS and CDR2 is SASEGT. V lost 8 bases and J lost 4; bases outside the gene matches: 8. This CDR3 spans 14 amino acids. The DNA of the CDR3 is TGTGCCAGCGGAGAGGAGACAGGGGGCACTGAAGCTTTCTAT. Translation gives CASGEETGGTEAFY.